These 8 T cell receptor beta chains came from one sample sequenced in a study of blood T cell repertoires in COVID-19. Generated by immunoSEQ multiplex PCR, the TCRdb table keeps only in-frame clones and is missing some. The table records approximately 290,000 clones, over 75% of them present only once. Sequenced sample: peripheral blood. These receptors were collected from a woman aged 55-75 years with acute or convalescent COVID-19.

This clone was found once. The chain couples TRBV18 to TRBJ1-6; D unresolved. The CDR3 is 15 residues long. V gave up 4 bases and J gave up 10 bases, with 17 bases separating them. The germline V gene has CDR1 KGHSH and CDR2 LQKENI. CDR3 residues: CASSQRADGSSPLHF. CDR3 coding DNA: TGTGCCAGCTCACAAAGGGCGGATGGGAGCTCACCCCTCCACTTT.

The chain is built from TRBV29-1 and TRBJ2-7; D is ambiguous. This CDR3 is 12 amino acids long. The V gene lost 3 bases and the J gene lost 4 bases, with 10 bases spanning the gap. Germline V CDR1 and CDR2: SQVTM, ANQGSEA. The CDR3 loop is CSVDGESYEQYF. The CDR3 DNA reads TGCAGCGTTGACGGAGAGAGTTACGAGCAGTACTTC.

The chain combines TRBV27 with TRBJ2-6, with 7 bases matching TRBD2. V lost 6 bases and J lost 2; bases outside the gene matches: 13. Per the germline V gene, CDR1 is MNHEY and CDR2 is SMNVEV (reference sequence). The CDR3 has 18 residues. The CDR3 bases are TGTGCCAGCAGCCGCGGAGGGGTGGCGGGAGCTGGGGCCAACGTCCTGACTTTC. Its protein is CASSRGGVAGAGANVLTF.

The V gene is TRBV7-9, the J gene TRBJ2-2; maybe TRBD1 (5 bases). The CDR3 is 15 amino acids. V was pared by 2 bases and J by 3 bases, with 10 bases between. Looked up from germline, CDR1 is SEHNR and CDR2 is FQNEAQ (reference sequence). CDR3 coding DNA: TGTGCCAGCAGCTTATTCGGACACGACACCGGGGAGCTGTTTTTT. Its protein product is CASSLFGHDTGELFF.

J is TRBJ1-2 and V is TRBV27; TRBD1 matches at 8 bases. V gave up 5 bases and J gave up 7 bases; unmatched junction bases: 6. Per the germline V gene, CDR1 is MNHEY and CDR2 is SMNVEV (reference sequence). The length of the CDR3 is 13 residues. CDR3 in DNA: TGTGCCAGCAGTGGGACAGGAGGACTTGGCTACACCTTC. Translated: CASSGTGGLGYTF.

V is TRBV6-2 or TRBV6-3 and J is TRBJ1-1; the D gene is possibly TRBD1 (5 bases). This CDR3 has 18 residues. Deletions cut 5 bases from V and 5 bases from J, with 27 bases between. Germline V gives CDR1 MNHEY, CDR2 SVGEGT. The CDR3 sequence is CASSPHRGAHQEGTEAFF. Written as DNA, the CDR3 is TGTGCCAGCAGTCCCCATCGAGGGGCGCATCAGGAGGGTACTGAAGCTTTCTTT.

The chain recombines TRBV12-3 or TRBV12-4 with TRBJ1-4; D remains ambiguous. The CDR3 spans 12 residues. Deletions cut 6 bases from V and 8 bases from J, with 10 bases between. The CDR3 sequence: CASRRSGEKLFF. CDR3 DNA sequence: TGTGCCAGCAGACGTAGCGGAGAAAAACTGTTTTTT.

The rearrangement links TRBV10-3 to TRBJ2-7; perhaps TRBD1 as D (6 bases). This CDR3 has 13 amino acids. Germline loops: CDR1 ENHRY, CDR2 SYGVKD. V was clipped by 2 bases and J by 6 bases, with 11 bases between them. CDR3 protein: CAISEGGQPEQYF. CDR3 DNA sequence: TGTGCCATCAGTGAGGGGGGACAACCCGAGCAGTACTTC.